The source of this TCR beta chain is a study of blood T cell repertoires in COVID-19. Clones were read by immunoSEQ multiplex PCR, and TCRdb kept only the in-frame ones, dropping some. The data contain around 60,000 clones, 65% to 90% of them singletons. The CDR3 length is 17 residues. With 3 bases clipped from V and 4 bases from J, the junction kept 5 bases outside the gene matches. Germline V gene sequence: CDR1 SGHRS, CDR2 YFSETQ. The J gene is TRBJ2-3, the V gene TRBV5-1, with TRBD2 matching over 16 bases. The sequence was collected from a man between 50 and 59 years old with COVID-19, enrolled during active disease. Sample: peripheral blood. CDR3 in DNA: TGCGCCAGCAGCTACGGGACTAGCGGGAGGGCGGCAGATACGCAGTATTTT. Protein sequence: CASSYGTSGRAADTQYF.